Shown below are 27 T cell receptor beta chains from a single sample sequenced in a study of T cell responses to AZD1222 COVID-19 vaccine. Using immunoSEQ multiplex PCR, the repertoire was profiled, and TCRdb retains in-frame clones only, with some absent. In the table there are 75,000 to 90,000 clones, roughly 89% of which are singletons. The material sequenced was peripheral blood, taken on day 0 of AZD1222 vaccination. Receptor source: an adult in good health.

The genes are TRBV7-8 and TRBJ2-1, with D hard to call. Trimming pared 5 bases from V and 7 bases from J, leaving 18 bases between. The CDR3 loop spans 15 amino acids. CDR1 is SGHVS and CDR2 is FQNEAQ in the germline V gene. CDR3 nucleotides: TGTGCCAGCAGCCCGACCCTCGGGTTGCATAATGAGCAGTTCTTC. It is translated as CASSPTLGLHNEQFF.

The J gene is TRBJ1-1, the V gene TRBV6-5; D is undetermined. The CDR3 contains 13 residues. Trimming removed 3 bases from V and 2 bases from J, with 7 bases in between. The V gene's germline CDR1 is MNHEY and CDR2 SVGAGI. This CDR3 is CASSYEGNTEAFF. CDR3 coding DNA: TGTGCCAGCAGTTATGAGGGTAACACTGAAGCTTTCTTT.

V gene TRBV9 combines with J gene TRBJ1-4, with D hard to call. Germline lookup yields CDR1 SGDLS and CDR2 YYNGEE. V lost 0 bases and J 6 bases, leaving 6 bases between the germline ends. This CDR3 has 13 amino acids. CDR3 DNA sequence: TGTGCCAGCAGCGTAGACCCGTATGAAAAACTGTTTTTT. This codes for CASSVDPYEKLFF.

CDR3 bases: TGTGCCAGCCATAGGACAGATGGGGGAACCGGGGAGCTGTTTTTT. Translated, it gives CASHRTDGGTGELFF. The chain recombines TRBV4-2 with TRBJ2-2, with a weak D call TRBD1 (6 bases). The CDR3 runs to 15 residues. Germline CDR1 LGHNA, CDR2 YNFKEQ. V lost 8 bases and J lost 5, with 18 bases in between.

The rearrangement links TRBV2 to TRBJ2-7, with D unclear. V was cut by 4 bases and J by 3 bases, with 13 bases left in between. Germline CDR1 and CDR2: SNHLY and FYNNEI. This CDR3 is built from 14 residues. CDR3 nucleotide sequence: TGTGCCAGCAGTGCTCTTCTTACCCACTACGAGCAGTACTTC. Translation gives CASSALLTHYEQYF.

The rearrangement links TRBV7-9 to TRBJ1-2; 7 positions match TRBD1. The length of the CDR3 is 16 residues. CDR1 is SEHNR, CDR2 FQNEAQ, per germline (reference sequence). V lost 5 bases and J lost 2; bases outside the gene matches: 11. CDR3 protein: CASSPSQRGLNYGYTF. For the CDR3, the DNA is TGTGCCAGCAGCCCGAGCCAGAGGGGGCTAAACTATGGCTACACCTTC.

The chain employs TRBV18 and TRBJ1-6, with D tentatively TRBD1 (5 bases). Germline CDR1 and CDR2: KGHSH and LQKENI. CDR3 length equals 17 residues. Trimming took off 3 bases at V and 11 bases at J, with 23 bases between the two ends. CDR3 sequence reads: CASSPKIMGVDGTPLHF. The CDR3 bases are TGTGCCAGCTCACCGAAAATAATGGGGGTTGATGGGACACCCCTCCACTTT.

The V and J genes are TRBV14 and TRBJ1-2; D possibly corresponds to TRBD1 (6 bases). Germline CDR1 is SGHDN and CDR2 is FVKESK. CDR3 size: 14 residues. The V and J ends lost 6 bases and 2 bases respectively, with 13 bases between them. This chain's CDR3 is CASRRTGSNYGYTF. The CDR3 DNA sequence: TGTGCCAGCAGAAGAACAGGGTCCAACTATGGCTACACCTTC.

The gene calls are TRBV6-6 and TRBJ1-2; D gene unclear. This CDR3 has 15 residues. Germline CDR1 is MNHNY and CDR2 is SVGAGI (reference sequence). V gave up 7 bases and J gave up 0 bases, with 15 bases separating them. The CDR3 DNA reads TGTGCCAGCACCCCGAAGGCAGGCGCTAACTATGGCTACACCTTC. Residues: CASTPKAGANYGYTF.

This chain links TRBV4-2 with TRBJ1-5; 7 positions agree with TRBD1. Germline V gene lookup returns CDR1 LGHNA and CDR2 YNFKEQ. The V gene end was trimmed by 0 bases and the J gene end by 4 bases; junction bases not matched to a gene: 15. CDR3 size: 19 residues. The CDR3 sequence: CASSQEVPRPDRQNQPQHF. CDR3 sequence (DNA): TGTGCCAGCAGCCAAGAAGTACCCCGGCCGGACAGGCAAAATCAGCCCCAGCATTTT.

The rearrangement links TRBV6-5 to TRBJ2-3; 8 positions match TRBD2. CDR1 is MNHEY and CDR2 is SVGAGI in the germline V gene. The CDR3 has 15 residues. With V trimmed by 7 bases and J by 8 bases, 14 bases remained unmatched. For the CDR3, the DNA is TGTGCCAGCAAGTTCCCGCGGGGGGCCTCGGGTACGCAGTATTTT. This encodes CASKFPRGASGTQYF.

DNA for the CDR3: TGCGCCAGCAGATTCGGACAGGGCTACACTGAAGCTTTCTTT. Its protein product is CASRFGQGYTEAFF. The chain recombines TRBV5-1 with TRBJ1-1; the match to TRBD1 covers 8 bases. Germline-derived CDR1 and CDR2 are SGHRS and YFSETQ. J gave up 3 bases and V 5 bases, and 6 bases lay outside the gene matches. The CDR3 is made up of 14 amino acids.

The chain combines TRBV6-1 with TRBJ1-5; D gene ambiguous. V lost 0 bases to trimming and J lost 5 bases, with 5 bases between them. The germline gives CDR1 MNHNS, CDR2 SASEGT. This CDR3 has 13 amino acids. Here the CDR3 reads CASSEAQYQPQHF. CDR3 DNA sequence: TGTGCCAGCAGTGAAGCACAATATCAGCCCCAGCATTTT.

The chain links TRBV14 to TRBJ1-2; the D gene is possibly TRBD1 (5 bases). The CDR3 contains 13 residues. Germline CDR1 reads SGHDN; CDR2 reads FVKESK. V shed 4 bases and J shed 3 bases, with 9 bases lying between them. The CDR3 DNA reads TGTGCCAGCAGCCGGAGGGGAGACTATGGCTACACCTTC. It translates to CASSRRGDYGYTF.

The CDR3 protein is CASTRDSDSNTEAFF. The CDR3 DNA follows: TGTGCCAGTACTCGGGACAGCGATTCGAACACTGAAGCTTTCTTT. The J gene is TRBJ1-1, the V gene TRBV19, with 7 bases fitting TRBD1. The germline V gene encodes CDR1 LNHDA and CDR2 SQIVND (reference sequence). V was pared by 7 bases and J by 1 base, with 9 bases of the junction left unmatched. The CDR3 sequence is 15 residues long.

The rearrangement links TRBV6-5 to TRBJ1-2, with TRBD1 matching over 7 bases. The CDR3 runs to 15 residues. Trimming at V came to 0 bases and at J to 4 bases, leaving 5 bases not matched to a gene. Germline values: CDR1 MNHEY, CDR2 SVGAGI. DNA of the CDR3: TGTGCCAGCAGTTACTCCCAGGGGGATGGCTATGGCTACACCTTC. Protein sequence: CASSYSQGDGYGYTF.

This clone was seen once. This chain joins TRBV11-2 and TRBJ1-5, with 7 positions matching TRBD1. The V segment lost 5 bases and the J segment 4 bases; nucleotides outside the gene matches: 8. The CDR3 totals 15 residues. CDR1 is SGHAT, CDR2 FQNNGV, per germline. The chain's CDR3 is CASSPGTAQNQPQHF. The CDR3 bases are TGTGCCAGCAGCCCGGGGACAGCCCAGAATCAGCCCCAGCATTTT.

This chain links TRBV2 with TRBJ1-1; D remains ambiguous. The germline V and J ends were trimmed by 2 bases and 8 bases, with 6 bases remaining between them. The length of the CDR3 is 11 residues. Germline V CDR1 and CDR2: SNHLY, FYNNEI. The CDR3: CASSETAEAFF. The CDR3 DNA is TGTGCCAGCAGTGAAACGGCAGAAGCTTTCTTT. Based on the CDR3 plus reference TRBV2 and TRBJ1-1, the full variable domain is EPEVTQTPSHQVTQMGQEVILRCVPISNHLYFYWYRQILGQKVEFLVSFYNNEISEKSEIFDDQFSVERPDGSNFTLKIRSTKLEDSAMYFCASSETAEAFFGQGTRLTVV.

The chain is built from TRBV7-6 and TRBJ2-7; 13 bases line up with TRBD2. CDR1 and CDR2 from the germline V gene are SGHVS and FNYEAQ. The CDR3 length is 18 residues. The J segment lost 1 base and the V segment lost 2 bases, leaving 8 bases of the junction unmatched. The CDR3 DNA reads as TGTGCCAGCAGCTTAAAGCCCACTAGCGGGGGGGTTTCCTACGAGCAGTACTTC. Translating it yields CASSLKPTSGGVSYEQYF.

The rearrangement uses TRBV6-4 and TRBJ2-6; 11 bases match TRBD1. The germline V gene has CDR1 MRHNA and CDR2 SNTAGT. V trimming: 0 bases; J trimming: 2 bases; junction bases outside the gene matches: 3. The CDR3 runs to 18 residues. The CDR3 protein is CASSDSGQGATGANVLTF. Here the CDR3 DNA reads TGTGCCAGCAGTGACTCAGGACAGGGGGCGACTGGGGCCAACGTCCTGACTTTC.

This chain links TRBV28 with TRBJ1-2, with D unresolved. Germline CDR1 reads MDHEN; CDR2 reads SYDVKM. The CDR3 spans 12 residues. With 2 bases removed from V and 4 bases from J, the gap between germline ends came to 5 bases. The CDR3 reads CASSLRGYGYTF. The CDR3 nucleotides read TGTGCCAGCAGTTTACGGGGCTATGGCTACACCTTC.

The chain combines TRBV5-1 with TRBJ1-5, with D tentatively TRBD1 (6 bases). Per germline, CDR1 SGHRS and CDR2 YFSETQ. CDR3 length: 16 residues. The V and J ends lost 4 bases and 2 bases respectively, with 16 bases between them. Here the CDR3 DNA reads TGCGCCAGCAGCCCCACGGGGGCCTTCGGCAATCAGCCCCAGCATTTT. The encoded protein is CASSPTGAFGNQPQHF.

This chain uses TRBV2 with TRBJ2-5; D is unresolved. CDR3 length equals 15 residues. The V end was cut by 1 base, the J end by 2 bases, with 11 bases between. Germline CDR1 SNHLY, CDR2 FYNNEI. CDR3: CASSEVSRNQETQYF. The CDR3, as DNA: TGTGCCAGCAGTGAAGTGAGCAGAAATCAAGAGACCCAGTACTTC.

This chain links TRBV27 with TRBJ1-1; unclear D gene. Trimming took 0 bases from V and 1 from J, leaving 9 bases between them. Germline CDR1 reads MNHEY; CDR2 reads SMNVEV (reference sequence). The CDR3 spans 15 residues. CDR3 sequence (DNA): TGTGCCAGCAGTTTATCGCTTCGGGGGAACACTGAAGCTTTCTTT. It yields the protein CASSLSLRGNTEAFF.

This rearrangement joins TRBV5-6 to TRBJ1-6; D gene uncertain. V was shortened by 1 base and J by 8 bases, with 10 bases between the two germline ends. CDR1 is SGHDT, CDR2 YYEEEE, per germline. The CDR3 is 14 amino acids. CDR3 nucleotides: TGTGCCAGCAGCTTGAATCAGAGGGATTCACCCCTCCACTTT. Its protein product is CASSLNQRDSPLHF.

The rearrangement uses TRBV9 and TRBJ2-2; D perhaps matches TRBD1 (5 bases). Trimming cost V 0 bases and J 0 bases, with 9 bases left between them. The V gene's germline CDR1 is SGDLS and CDR2 YYNGEE. The CDR3 is 16 residues long. This chain's CDR3 is CASSVAWGPNTGELFF. The DNA for the CDR3 is TGTGCCAGCAGCGTAGCTTGGGGCCCGAACACCGGGGAGCTGTTTTTT.

The chain combines TRBV6-4 with TRBJ2-5; D remains ambiguous. CDR3 length equals 13 residues. CDR1 MRHNA and CDR2 SNTAGT come from the germline V gene. Between the trimmed V and J ends, which lost 7 bases and 1 base, there was a span of 10 bases. The CDR3 nucleotides read TGTGCCAGCAACGTACGAGGCCAAGAGACCCAGTACTTC. This encodes CASNVRGQETQYF.